This TCR beta chain was recovered during a study of blood T cell repertoires in COVID-19. This clone was counted only a few times. The germline V gene has CDR1 GTSNPN and CDR2 SVGIG (reference sequence). CDR3 length equals 15 residues. V was clipped by 2 bases and J by 2 bases; unmatched bases: 6. Authors' analysis steps: The assay estimated nucleated cells by amplifying reference gene primers. This table comes from immunoSEQ multiplex PCR, and its TCRdb copy is limited to in-frame clones, with some not included. V and J calls and clone size are given by that table; D and trimming were obtained from the DNA. The repertoire holds a few hundred thousand clones, 86% seen once, with roughly a tenth in the top ten.

The rearrangement joins TRBV30 to TRBJ1-3; 7 bases match TRBD1. Material: PBMCs or T cells enriched from blood (not recorded which). The source of this sequence is a woman aged 18-35 years who had recovered from COVID-19. The CDR3 DNA reads as TGTGCCTGGAGTTGGGACAGTCTCACTGGAAACACCATATATTTT. It encodes CAWSWDSLTGNTIYF.